This TCR beta chain was sequenced for a study of regulatory T cells in long-lasting Graves disease. Study results and caveats: Persistent patients shared more public clonotypes (around 3,000) than new patients (just under 1,000).

Sequencing libraries for TCR beta were prepared with iRepertoire HTBI primers and Arm-PCR of CDR3 regions. TCRdb analysed the multiplex PCR reads with MiXCR anew, one entry per CDR3 protein. The table records about 350,000 distinct CDR3 sequences, 15% to 20% of them present only once. There are 15 residues in the CDR3. Per the germline V gene, CDR1 is SNHLY and CDR2 is FYNNEI. V dropped 3 bases and J dropped 1 base, with 10 bases sitting between them. This clonotype has at least ten counts. The antigen remains unidentified. Documented time point: newly diagnosed GD, antithyroid drugs for less than 3 months. PBMC RNA served as the TCR library source. These sequences were also reported in another study, on T cells in Graves' hyperthyroidism and ophthalmopathy. According to that study: Using the HTBI primer set, a first-round RT-PCR was run on the TCR CDR3.

The gene calls are TRBV2 and TRBJ2-4; no clear D. This TCR came from a man between 35 and 55 years old with Graves disease. Sequencing used peripheral blood mononuclear cells (PBMCs), obtained at new diagnosis, from a patient treated with antithyroid drugs. For the CDR3, the DNA is TGTGCCAGCAGTGATAGGGTTAGCGCCAAAAACATTCAGTACTTC. It codes for CASSDRVSAKNIQYF. Based on the CDR3 plus reference TRBV2 and TRBJ2-4, the full variable domain is EPEVTQTPSHQVTQMGQEVILRCVPISNHLYFYWYRQILGQKVEFLVSFYNNEISEKSEIFDDQFSVERPDGSNFTLKIRSTKLEDSAMYFCASSDRVSAKNIQYFGAGTRLSVL.